What follows is one T cell receptor (beta chain) and its context. This specimen comes from a study of blood T cell repertoires in COVID-19. Across the whole study: COVID-19 samples from acute and convalescent phases originated in the United States, Italy and Spain. The cDNA or gDNA used as material had been derived from T cells, B-cell-depleted T cells, or PBMCs.

Assay used: immunoSEQ multiplex PCR; TCRdb lists only in-frame clones, some missing. There are about 120,000 clones in the sample; around 89% occur only once, and 3.5% to 4% lies in the top ten. Enrolment of Seattle patients took place during active infection, and they were followed longitudinally. CDR1 and CDR2 (germline): LNHDA, SQIVND (reference sequence). V lost 4 bases, J lost 5 bases, and 0 bases stayed unmatched. The CDR3 has 13 residues. The material sequenced was peripheral blood. This clonotype was sampled from a woman aged 60-75 years with COVID-19, enrolled during active disease. The rearrangement joins TRBV19 to TRBJ2-1, with 9 bases that match TRBD2. CDR3 sequence: CASSRTSDNEQFF. CDR3 coding DNA: TGTGCCAGTAGTAGGACTAGCGACAATGAGCAGTTCTTC.